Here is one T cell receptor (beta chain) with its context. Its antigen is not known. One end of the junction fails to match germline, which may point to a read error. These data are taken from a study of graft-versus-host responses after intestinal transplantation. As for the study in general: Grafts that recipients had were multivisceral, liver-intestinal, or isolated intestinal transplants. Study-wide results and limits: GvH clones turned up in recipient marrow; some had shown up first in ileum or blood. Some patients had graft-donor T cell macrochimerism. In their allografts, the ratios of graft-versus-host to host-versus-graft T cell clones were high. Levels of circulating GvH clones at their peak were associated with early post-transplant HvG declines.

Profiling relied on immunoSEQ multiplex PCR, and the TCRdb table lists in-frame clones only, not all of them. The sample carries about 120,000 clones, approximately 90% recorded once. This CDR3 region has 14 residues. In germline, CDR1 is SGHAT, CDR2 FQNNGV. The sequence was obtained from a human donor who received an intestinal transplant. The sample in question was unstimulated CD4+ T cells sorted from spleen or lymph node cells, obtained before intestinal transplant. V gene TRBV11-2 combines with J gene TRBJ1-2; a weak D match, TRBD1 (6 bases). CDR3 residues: CAGSPSLPQGGYTF. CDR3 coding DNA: TGTGCCGGCAGCCCTAGCCTACCACAGGGAGGCTACACCTTC.